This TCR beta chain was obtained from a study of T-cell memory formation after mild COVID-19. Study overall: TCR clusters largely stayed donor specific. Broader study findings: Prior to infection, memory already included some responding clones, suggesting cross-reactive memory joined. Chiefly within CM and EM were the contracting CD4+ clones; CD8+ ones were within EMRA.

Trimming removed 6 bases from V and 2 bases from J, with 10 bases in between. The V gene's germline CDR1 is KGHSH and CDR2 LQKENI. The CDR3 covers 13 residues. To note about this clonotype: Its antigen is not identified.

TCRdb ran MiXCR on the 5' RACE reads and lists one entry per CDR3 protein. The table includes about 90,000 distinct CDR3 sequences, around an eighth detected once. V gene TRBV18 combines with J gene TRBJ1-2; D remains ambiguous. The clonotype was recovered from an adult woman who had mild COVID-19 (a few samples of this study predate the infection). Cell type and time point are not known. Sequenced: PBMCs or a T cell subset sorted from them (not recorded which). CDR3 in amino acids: CASSVDWNYGYTF. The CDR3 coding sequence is TGTGCCAGCTCCGTCGACTGGAACTATGGCTACACCTTC.